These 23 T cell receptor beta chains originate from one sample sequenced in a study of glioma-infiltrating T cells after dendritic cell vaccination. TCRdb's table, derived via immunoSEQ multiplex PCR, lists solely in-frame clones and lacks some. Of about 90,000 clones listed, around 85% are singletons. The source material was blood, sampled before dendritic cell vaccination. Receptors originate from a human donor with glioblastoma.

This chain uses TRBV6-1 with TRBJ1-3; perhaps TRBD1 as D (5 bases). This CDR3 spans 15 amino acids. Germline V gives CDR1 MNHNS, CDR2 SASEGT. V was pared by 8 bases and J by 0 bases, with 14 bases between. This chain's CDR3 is CASGGTPLSGNTIYF. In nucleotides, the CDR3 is TGTGCCAGCGGAGGGACCCCTCTCTCTGGAAACACCATATATTTT.

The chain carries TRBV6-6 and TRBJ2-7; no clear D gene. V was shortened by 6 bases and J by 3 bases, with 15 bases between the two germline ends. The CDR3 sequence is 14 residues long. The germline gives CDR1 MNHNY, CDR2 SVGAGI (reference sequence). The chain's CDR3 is CASSAIAGFYEQYF. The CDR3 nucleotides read TGTGCCAGCAGCGCTATAGCTGGATTCTACGAGCAGTACTTC.

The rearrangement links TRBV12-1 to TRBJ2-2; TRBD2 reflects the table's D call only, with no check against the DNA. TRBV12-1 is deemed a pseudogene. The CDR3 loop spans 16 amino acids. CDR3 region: CASRRRDPGGTGELFF. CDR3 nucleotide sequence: TGTGCCAGCAGAAGACGAGACCCCGGGGGCACCGGGGAGCTGTTTTTT.

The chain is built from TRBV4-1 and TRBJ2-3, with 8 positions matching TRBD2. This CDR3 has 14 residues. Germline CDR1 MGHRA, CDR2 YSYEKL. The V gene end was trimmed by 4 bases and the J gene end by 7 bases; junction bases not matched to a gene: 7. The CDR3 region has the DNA TGCGCCAGCAGCCCCCAACTAGCGGTGAATACGCAGTATTTT. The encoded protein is CASSPQLAVNTQYF.

The chain's CDR3 is CASSAGTGDTGELFF. As DNA, the CDR3 is TGTGCCAGCAGTGCCGGGACAGGGGACACCGGGGAGCTGTTTTTT. This chain connects TRBV6-4 to TRBJ2-2, with 10 bases identical to TRBD1. CDR3 size: 15 residues. Germline-derived CDR1 and CDR2 are MRHNA and SNTAGT. V was clipped by 4 bases and J by 3 bases; unmatched bases: 2.

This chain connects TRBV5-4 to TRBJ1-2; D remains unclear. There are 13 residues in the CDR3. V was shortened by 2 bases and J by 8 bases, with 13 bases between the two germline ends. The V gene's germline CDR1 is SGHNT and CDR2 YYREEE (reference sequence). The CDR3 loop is CASSLRGGGGYTF. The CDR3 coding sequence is TGTGCCAGCAGCTTACGAGGCGGAGGGGGCTACACCTTC.

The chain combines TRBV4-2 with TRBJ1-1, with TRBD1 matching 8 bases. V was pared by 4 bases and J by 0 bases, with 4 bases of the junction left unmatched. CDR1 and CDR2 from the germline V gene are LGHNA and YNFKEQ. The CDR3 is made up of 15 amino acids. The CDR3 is CASSRGQAVNTEAFF. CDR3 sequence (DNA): TGTGCCAGCAGCCGGGGACAGGCGGTGAACACTGAAGCTTTCTTT.

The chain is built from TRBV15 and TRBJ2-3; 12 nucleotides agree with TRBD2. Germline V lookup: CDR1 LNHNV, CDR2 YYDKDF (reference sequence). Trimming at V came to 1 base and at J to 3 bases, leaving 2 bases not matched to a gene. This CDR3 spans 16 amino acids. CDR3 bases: TGTGCCACCAGCAGAGGGACTAGCGGGACGACAGATACGCAGTATTTT. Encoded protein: CATSRGTSGTTDTQYF.

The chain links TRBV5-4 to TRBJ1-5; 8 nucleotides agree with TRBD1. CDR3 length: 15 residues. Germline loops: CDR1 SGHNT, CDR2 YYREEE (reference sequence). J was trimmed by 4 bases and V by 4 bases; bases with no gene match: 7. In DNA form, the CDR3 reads TGTGCCAGCAGCGCCGGACAGGGCCAGAATCAGCCCCAGCATTTT. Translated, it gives CASSAGQGQNQPQHF.

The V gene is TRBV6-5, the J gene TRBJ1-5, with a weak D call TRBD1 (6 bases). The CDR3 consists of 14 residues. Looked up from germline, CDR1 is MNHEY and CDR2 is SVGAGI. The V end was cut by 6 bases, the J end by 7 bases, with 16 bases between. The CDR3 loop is CASREYRDWQPQHF. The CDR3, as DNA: TGTGCCAGCAGAGAATACAGGGATTGGCAGCCCCAGCATTTT.

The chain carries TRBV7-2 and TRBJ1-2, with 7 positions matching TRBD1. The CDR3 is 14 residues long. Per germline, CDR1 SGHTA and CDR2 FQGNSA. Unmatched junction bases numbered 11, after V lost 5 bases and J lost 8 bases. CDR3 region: CASSLGGTAYGYTF. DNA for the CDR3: TGTGCCAGCAGCCTTGGCGGGACAGCTTACGGCTACACCTTC. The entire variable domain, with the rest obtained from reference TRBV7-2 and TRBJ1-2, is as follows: GAGVSQSPSNKVTEKGKDVELRCDPISGHTALYWYRQSLGQGLEFLIYFQGNSAPDKSGLPSDRFSAERTGGSVSTLTIQRTQQEDSAVYLCASSLGGTAYGYTFGSGTRLTVV.

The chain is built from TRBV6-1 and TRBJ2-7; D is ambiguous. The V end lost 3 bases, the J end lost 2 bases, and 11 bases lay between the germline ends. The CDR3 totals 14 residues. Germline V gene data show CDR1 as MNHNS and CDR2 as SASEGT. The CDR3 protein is CASSDNSKPYEQYF. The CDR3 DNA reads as TGTGCCAGCAGTGATAATAGTAAGCCCTACGAGCAGTACTTC.

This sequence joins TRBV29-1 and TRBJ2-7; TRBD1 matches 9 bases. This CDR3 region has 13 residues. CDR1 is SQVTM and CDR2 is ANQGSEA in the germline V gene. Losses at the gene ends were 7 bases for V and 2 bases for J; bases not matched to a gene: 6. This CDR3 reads CSGTGQGPYEQYF. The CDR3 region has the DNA TGCAGCGGGACGGGACAGGGCCCCTACGAGCAGTACTTC.

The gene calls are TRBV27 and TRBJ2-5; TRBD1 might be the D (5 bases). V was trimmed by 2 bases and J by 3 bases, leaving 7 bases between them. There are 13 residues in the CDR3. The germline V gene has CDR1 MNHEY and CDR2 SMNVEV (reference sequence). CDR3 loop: CASSLRREETQYF. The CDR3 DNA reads TGTGCCAGCAGTTTACGCAGGGAAGAGACCCAGTACTTC.

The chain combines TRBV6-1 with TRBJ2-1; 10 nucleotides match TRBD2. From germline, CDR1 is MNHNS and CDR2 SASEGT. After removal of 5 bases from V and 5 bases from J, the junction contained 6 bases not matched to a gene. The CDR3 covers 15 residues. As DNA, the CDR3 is TGTGCCAGCAGTACCACTAGCGGGGCAAACAATGAGCAGTTCTTC. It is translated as CASSTTSGANNEQFF.

The CDR3 DNA follows: TGTGCCAGCAGTTTACTAACCGACAGGCCAGAGACCCAGTACTTC. It specifies CASSLLTDRPETQYF. The genes are TRBV27 and TRBJ2-5; weak D call: TRBD1 (6 bases). With 2 bases removed from V and 4 bases from J, the gap between germline ends came to 14 bases. CDR1 is MNHEY, CDR2 SMNVEV, per germline (reference sequence). The CDR3 contains 15 residues.

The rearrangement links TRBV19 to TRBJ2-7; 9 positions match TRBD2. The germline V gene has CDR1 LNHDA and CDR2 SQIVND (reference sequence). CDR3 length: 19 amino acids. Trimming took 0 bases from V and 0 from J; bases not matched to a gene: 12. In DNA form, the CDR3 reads TGTGCCAGTAGTATAGATCGGACCCAGGGACTAGCCCACTCCTACGAGCAGTACTTC. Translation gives CASSIDRTQGLAHSYEQYF.

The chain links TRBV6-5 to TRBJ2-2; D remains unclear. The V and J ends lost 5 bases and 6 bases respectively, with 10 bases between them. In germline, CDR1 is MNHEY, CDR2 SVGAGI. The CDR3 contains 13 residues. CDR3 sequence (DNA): TGTGCCAGCAGTCCATCGAGAGCCGGGGAGCTGTTTTTT. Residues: CASSPSRAGELFF.

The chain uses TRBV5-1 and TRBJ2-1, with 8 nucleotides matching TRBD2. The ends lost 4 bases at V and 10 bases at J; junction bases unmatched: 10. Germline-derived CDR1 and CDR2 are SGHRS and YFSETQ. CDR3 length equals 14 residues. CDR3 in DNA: TGCGCCAGCAGCAGAGAGACTAGCGTAGGCGAGCAGTTCTTC. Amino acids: CASSRETSVGEQFF.

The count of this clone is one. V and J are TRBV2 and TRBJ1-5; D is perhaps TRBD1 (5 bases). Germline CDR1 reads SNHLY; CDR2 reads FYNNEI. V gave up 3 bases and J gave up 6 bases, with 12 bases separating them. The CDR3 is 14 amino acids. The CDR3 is CASSDREGTQPQHF. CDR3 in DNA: TGTGCCAGCAGTGACAGGGAGGGTACTCAGCCCCAGCATTTT.

For the CDR3, the DNA is TGTGCCAGCAGCTTGGGGCAGGGACAGACCAATGAGCAGTTCTTC. Amino acid sequence: CASSLGQGQTNEQFF. The rearrangement links TRBV7-7 to TRBJ2-1, with TRBD1 matching 7 bases. The ends lost 3 bases at V and 6 bases at J; junction bases unmatched: 8. The CDR3 has 15 residues. CDR1 SSHAT and CDR2 FNYEAQ come from the germline V gene (reference sequence).

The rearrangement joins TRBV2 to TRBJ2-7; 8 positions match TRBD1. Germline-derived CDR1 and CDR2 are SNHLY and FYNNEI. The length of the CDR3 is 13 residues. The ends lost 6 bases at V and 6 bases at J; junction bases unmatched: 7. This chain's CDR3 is CASRVTGVGEQYF. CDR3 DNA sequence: TGTGCCAGCAGAGTGACAGGGGTAGGCGAGCAGTACTTC. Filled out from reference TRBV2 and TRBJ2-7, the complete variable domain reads EPEVTQTPSHQVTQMGQEVILRCVPISNHLYFYWYRQILGQKVEFLVSFYNNEISEKSEIFDDQFSVERPDGSNFTLKIRSTKLEDSAMYFCASRVTGVGEQYFGPGTRLTVT.

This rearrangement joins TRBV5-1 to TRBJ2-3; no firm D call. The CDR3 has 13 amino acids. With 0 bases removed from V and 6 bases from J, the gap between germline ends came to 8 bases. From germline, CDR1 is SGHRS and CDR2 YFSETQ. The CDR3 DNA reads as TGCGCCAGCAGCTTGGTGCCCGGGGATACGCAGTATTTT. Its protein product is CASSLVPGDTQYF.